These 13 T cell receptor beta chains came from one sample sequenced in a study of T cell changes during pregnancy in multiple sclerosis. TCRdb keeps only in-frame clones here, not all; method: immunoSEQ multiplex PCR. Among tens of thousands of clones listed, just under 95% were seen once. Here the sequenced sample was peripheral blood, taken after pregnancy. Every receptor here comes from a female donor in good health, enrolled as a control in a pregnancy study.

The CDR3 DNA is TGTGCCAGCAGCAAACGACTAGCGGGAGGAGAGACCCAGTACTTC. This sequence encodes CASSKRLAGGETQYF. The V gene is TRBV7-9, the J gene TRBJ2-5, with 13 nucleotides matching TRBD2. The J segment lost 4 bases and the V segment lost 5 bases, leaving 4 bases of the junction unmatched. This CDR3 spans 15 amino acids. The germline V gene encodes CDR1 SEHNR and CDR2 FQNEAQ (reference sequence). The full variable domain, rest sourced from reference TRBV7-9 and TRBJ2-5, is DTGVSQNPRHKITKRGQNVTFRCDPISEHNRLYWYRQTLGQGPEFLTYFQNEAQLEKSRLLSDRFSAERPKGSFSTLEIQRTEQGDSAMYLCASSKRLAGGETQYFGPGTRLLVL.

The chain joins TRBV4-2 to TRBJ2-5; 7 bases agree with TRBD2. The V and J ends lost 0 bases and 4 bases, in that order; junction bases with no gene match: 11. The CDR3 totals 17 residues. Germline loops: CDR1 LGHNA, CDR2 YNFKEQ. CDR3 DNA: TGTGCCAGCAGCCAAGATCGGTGGGGGAGGGCGGGAGAGACCCAGTACTTC. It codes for CASSQDRWGRAGETQYF.

The CDR3 is CASSGRGPPNTGELFF. CDR3 in DNA: TGCGCCAGCAGCGGTAGAGGGCCCCCGAACACCGGGGAGCTGTTTTTT. V usage is TRBV5-1 and J usage is TRBJ2-2; perhaps TRBD2 as D (5 bases). CDR1 and CDR2 from the germline V gene are SGHRS and YFSETQ. The V gene lost 4 bases and the J gene lost 0 bases, with 13 bases spanning the gap. There are 16 residues in the CDR3. The full variable domain, in which reference TRBV5-1 and TRBJ2-2 provide the parts outside the CDR3, is KAGVTQTPRYLIKTRGQQVTLSCSPISGHRSVSWYQQTPGQGLQFLFEYFSETQRNKGNFPGRFSGRQFSNSRSEMNVSTLELGDSALYLCASSGRGPPNTGELFFGEGSRLTVL.

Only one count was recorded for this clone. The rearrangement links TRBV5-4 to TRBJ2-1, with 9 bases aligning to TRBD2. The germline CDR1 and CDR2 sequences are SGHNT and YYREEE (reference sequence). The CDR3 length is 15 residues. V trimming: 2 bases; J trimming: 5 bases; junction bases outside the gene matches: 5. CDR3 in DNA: TGTGCCAGCAGCTTTAGACTAGCGGATAACAATGAGCAGTTCTTC. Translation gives CASSFRLADNNEQFF.

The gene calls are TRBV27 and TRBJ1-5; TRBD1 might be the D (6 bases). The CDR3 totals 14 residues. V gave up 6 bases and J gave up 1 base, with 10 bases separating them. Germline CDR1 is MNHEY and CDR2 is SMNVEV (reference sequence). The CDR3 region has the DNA TGTGCCAGCAGCCCAGACAGGAGCAATCAGCCCCAGCATTTT. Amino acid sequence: CASSPDRSNQPQHF.

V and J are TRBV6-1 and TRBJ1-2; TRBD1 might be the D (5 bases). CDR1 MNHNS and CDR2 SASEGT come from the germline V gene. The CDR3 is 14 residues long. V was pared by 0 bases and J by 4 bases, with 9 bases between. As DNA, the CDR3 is TGTGCCAGCAGTGAAGCCCCGGGGGTCTATGGCTACACCTTC. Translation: CASSEAPGVYGYTF.

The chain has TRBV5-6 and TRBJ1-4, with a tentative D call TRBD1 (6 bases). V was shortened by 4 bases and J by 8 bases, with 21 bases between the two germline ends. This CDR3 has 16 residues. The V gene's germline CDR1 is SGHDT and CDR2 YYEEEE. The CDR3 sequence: CASSPAGEQPTEKLFF. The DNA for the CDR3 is TGTGCCAGCAGCCCTGCAGGGGAGCAACCCACCGAAAAACTGTTTTTT.

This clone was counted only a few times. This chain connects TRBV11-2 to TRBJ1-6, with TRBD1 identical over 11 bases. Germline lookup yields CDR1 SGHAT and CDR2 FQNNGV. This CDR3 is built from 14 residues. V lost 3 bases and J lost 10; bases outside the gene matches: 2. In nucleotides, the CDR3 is TGTGCCAGCAGCTTCGGGACAGGGGGATCACCCCTCCACTTT. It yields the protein CASSFGTGGSPLHF.

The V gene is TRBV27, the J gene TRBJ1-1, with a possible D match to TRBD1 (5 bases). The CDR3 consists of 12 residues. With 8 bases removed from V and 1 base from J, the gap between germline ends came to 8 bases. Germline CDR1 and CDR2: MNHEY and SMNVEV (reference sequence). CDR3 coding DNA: TGTGCCAGCCGGACACCGAACACTGAAGCTTTCTTT. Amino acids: CASRTPNTEAFF.

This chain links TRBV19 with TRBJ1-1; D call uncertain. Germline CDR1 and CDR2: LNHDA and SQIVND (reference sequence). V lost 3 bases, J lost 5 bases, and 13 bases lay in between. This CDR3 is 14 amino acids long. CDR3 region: CASSMSGMVTEAFF. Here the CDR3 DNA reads TGTGCCAGTAGTATGTCGGGGATGGTGACTGAAGCTTTCTTT.

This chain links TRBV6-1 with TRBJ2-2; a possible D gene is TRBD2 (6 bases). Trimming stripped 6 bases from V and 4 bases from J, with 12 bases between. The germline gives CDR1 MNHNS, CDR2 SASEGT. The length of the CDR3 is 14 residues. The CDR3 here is CASSPQGGTGELFF. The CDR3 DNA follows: TGTGCCAGCAGCCCCCAGGGAGGCACCGGGGAGCTGTTTTTT.

CDR3 residues: CASTMTGWDTEAFF. The DNA of the CDR3 is TGTGCCAGCACCATGACAGGGTGGGACACTGAAGCTTTCTTT. The genes are TRBV27 and TRBJ1-1; 7 bases are a match to TRBD1. The CDR3 consists of 14 residues. V was pared by 7 bases and J by 3 bases, with 8 bases of the junction left unmatched. Germline assignment: CDR1 MNHEY and CDR2 SMNVEV (reference sequence).

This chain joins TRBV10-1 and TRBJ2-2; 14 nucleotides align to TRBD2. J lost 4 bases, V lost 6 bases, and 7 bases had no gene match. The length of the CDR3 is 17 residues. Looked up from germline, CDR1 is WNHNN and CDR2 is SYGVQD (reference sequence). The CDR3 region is CASSPTSGGVGTGELFF. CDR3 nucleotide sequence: TGCGCCAGCAGCCCGACTAGCGGGGGGGTCGGCACCGGGGAGCTGTTTTTT.